This T cell receptor (beta chain) is drawn from a study of blood T cell repertoires in COVID-19. In the study overall: Material from acute and convalescent COVID-19 was sourced from the United States, Italy and Spain. From T cells, B-cell-depleted T cells, or PBMCs came the material, which was cDNA or gDNA.

Germline lookup yields CDR1 GTSNPN and CDR2 SVGIG (reference sequence). This CDR3 region has 11 residues. V gave up 8 bases and J gave up 10 bases; unmatched junction bases: 8. The authors' processing: Researchers report that nucleated cell counts were estimated from reference gene primer amplification. TCRdb's copy holds only in-frame clones and misses some; the assay was immunoSEQ multiplex PCR. V, J and clone size derive from that table, while D and trimming were established from the DNA sequence. The sample holds some 150,000 clones, around 90% seen once. The genes are TRBV30 and TRBJ1-1; 9 positions agree with TRBD1. The sequence was obtained from a human donor in a cohort sampled during active COVID-19. Sequenced: peripheral blood. The CDR3 loop is CAGERGQGAFF. As DNA, the CDR3 is TGTGCCGGTGAGCGGGGACAGGGAGCTTTCTTT.